These T cell receptor beta chains were read from a single sample in a study of CD8 T cells in Susac syndrome. TCRdb re-called the immunoSEQ multiplex PCR reads with MiXCR, one entry per CDR3 protein. The repertoire holds about 60,000 distinct CDR3 sequences, with roughly nine tenths as singletons. Material: CD8+ T cells from PBMCs. The origin of the receptors is a human donor in good health. Each CDR3 is given with its conserved first and last residue. D genes are given only for firm matches. The listing skips clone size in some rows; elsewhere it reads once, few, many or a size class.

>-|-|TRBV27|TRBJ2-7
TGTGCCAGCAGTTTGGTTCCCGGAGAATCCTACGAGCAGTACTTC
CASSLVPGESYEQYF
>-|-|TRBV6-5|TRBJ1-5
TGTGCCAGCAGTTACTGGGGACATGATAGCAATCAGCCCCAGCATTTT
CASSYWGHDSNQPQHF
>-|-|TRBV18|TRBJ2-1
TGTGCCAGCTCACCACCGGTAGGGTCCGATGAGCAGTTCTTC
CASSPPVGSDEQFF
>TRBD1|-|TRBV2|TRBJ2-7
TGTGCCAGCACCGACCGACAGGGCCACGAGCAGTACTTC
CASTDRQGHEQYF
>-|-|TRBV6-5|TRBJ2-2
TGTGCCAGCAGTTACAAGGGGATTATTACCGGGGAGCTGTTTTTT
CASSYKGIITGELFF
>TRBD2|-|TRBV4-3|TRBJ2-3
TGCGCCAGCAGCCCCGGACTAGCGGGGGTCACAGATACGCAGTATTTT
CASSPGLAGVTDTQYF
>-|-|TRBV14|TRBJ2-5
TGTGCCAGCAGCCCCCGGACGGGGGTCCAAGGGGCCCAGTACTTC
CASSPRTGVQGAQYF
>TRBD2|-|TRBV28|TRBJ2-1
TGTGCCAGCAGTTTATCGACTAGCGGGGGGGGTTTTAGCTCCTACAATGAGCAGTTCTTC
CASSLSTSGGGFSSYNEQFF
>-|-|TRBV19|TRBJ1-1
TGTGCCAGTAGTGCATCGACAGTGAACACTGAAGCTTTCTTT
CASSASTVNTEAFF
>-|-|TRBV10-2|TRBJ1-5
TGCGCCAGCGCGCAGGGGTCGAATCAGCCCCAGCATTTT
CASAQGSNQPQHF
>-|-|TRBV7-9|TRBJ1-1
TGTGCCAGCAGCTTAGCGCTTAATGAAGCTTTCTTT
CASSLALNEAFF
>-|-|TRBV12-3/TRBV12-4|TRBJ2-7
TGTGCCAGCAGTTTAGGTCTCAGCGGTTACGAGCAGTACTTC
CASSLGLSGYEQYF
>TRBD1|-|TRBV7-2|TRBJ1-4
TGTGCCAGCAGCTACGACAGGGGAGGAGGGGAAAAACTGTTTTTT
CASSYDRGGGEKLFF
>TRBD1|-|TRBV27|TRBJ2-2
TGTGCCAGCAGTTTATCAAAGACAGGGGGACCGACCGGGGAGCTGTTTTTT
CASSLSKTGGPTGELFF
>TRBD1|-|TRBV5-1|TRBJ2-7
TGCGCCAGCAGCTACAAGACACTGACAGGGAGGCAGTACTTC
CASSYKTLTGRQYF
>TRBD2|-|TRBV7-3|TRBJ2-7
TGTGCCAGCAGCAGCGGGACTTTCTCTTATCGGGAGCAGTACTTC
CASSSGTFSYREQYF
>-|-|TRBV12-3/TRBV12-4|TRBJ1-1
TGTGCCAGCACCATGGACCCCCTCGGCACTGAAGCTTTCTTT
CASTMDPLGTEAFF
>-|-|TRBV7-2|TRBJ1-1
TGTGCCAGCAGCCCTTCCCAGCGACATGTCATGAACACTGAAGCTTTCTTT
CASSPSQRHVMNTEAFF
>-|-|TRBV28|TRBJ1-1
TGTGCCAGCAGCTCTCCTGTCGAGGCCCGCGCTGAAGCTTTCTTT
CASSSPVEARAEAFF
>-|-|TRBV5-6|TRBJ1-1
TGTGCCAGCAGCTTAAGGACACCGAACACTGAAGCTTTCTTT
CASSLRTPNTEAFF
>-|-|TRBV6-2/TRBV6-3|TRBJ2-2
TGTGCCAGCAGTTACAGGCTTACCGGGGAGCTGTTTTTT
CASSYRLTGELFF
>-|few|TRBV19|TRBJ2-7
TGTGCCAGTAGTATAGCTGGAGCCCTTTCCTACGAGCAGTACTTC
CASSIAGALSYEQYF
>TRBD1|-|TRBV12-3/TRBV12-4|TRBJ2-2
TGTGCCAGCAGTTTGGAAGGGGGCGACACCGGGGAGCTGTTTTTT
CASSLEGGDTGELFF
>TRBD2|once|TRBV6-6|TRBJ2-1
TGTGCCAGCAGTCGGGGGGGCCCCATCAATGAGCAGTTCTTC
CASSRGGPINEQFF
>-|-|TRBV28|TRBJ2-5
TGTGCCAGCAGTTTAATACGGGACACACAAGAGACCCAGTACTTC
CASSLIRDTQETQYF
>-|-|TRBV27|TRBJ1-6
TGTGCCAGCAGCATTGGACAGTCCTATAATTCACCCCTCCACTTT
CASSIGQSYNSPLHF
>-|-|TRBV7-9|TRBJ1-1
TGTGCCAGCAGTTCACCGCGGACAGAGAACACTGAAGCTTTCTTT
CASSSPRTENTEAFF
>TRBD1|once|TRBV7-2|TRBJ1-1
TGTGCCAGCAGCTTCATCAGGGGGCCTGAAGCTTTCTTT
CASSFIRGPEAFF
>-|-|TRBV6-5|TRBJ2-7
TGTGCCAGCAGTTACTCGATGCAGTATGTGGATAGAGGGTCCTACGAGCAGTACTTC
CASSYSMQYVDRGSYEQYF
>-|-|TRBV7-9|TRBJ1-1
TGTGCCAGCAGCTCGGAGGGGGACAACACAGTTATCCCCTTCTTT
CASSSEGDNTVIPFF
>TRBD2|-|TRBV7-6|TRBJ2-2
TGTGCCAGCAGCTTAGCTGTAGCGGGGGGAAGAACCGGGGAGCTGTTTTTT
CASSLAVAGGRTGELFF
>-|-|TRBV7-9|TRBJ1-1
TGTGCCAGCACGGATCAGGGTTATGAGACTGAAGCTTTCTTT
CASTDQGYETEAFF
>-|-|TRBV20-1|TRBJ2-7
TGCAGTGCCACGCTCGGGGGTTCGCCCTACGAGCAGTACTTC
CSATLGGSPYEQYF
>-|-|TRBV9|TRBJ2-3
TGTGCCAGCAGCGTGATGGGGGGCACAGATACGCAGTATTTT
CASSVMGGTDTQYF
>-|once|TRBV5-5|TRBJ1-1
TGTGCCAGCACTCGAGGGCGGGGGAACACTGAAGCTTTCTTT
CASTRGRGNTEAFF
>TRBD2|-|TRBV7-6|TRBJ2-5
TGTGCCAGCAGCTTAGTACTAGCGGGGGGTCAAGAGACCCAGTACTTC
CASSLVLAGGQETQYF
>-|-|TRBV12-3/TRBV12-4|TRBJ2-3
TGTGCCAGCAGTTTTTCTTTGGGCACAGATACGCAGTATTTT
CASSFSLGTDTQYF
>-|once|TRBV3-1|TRBJ2-7
TGTGCCAGCAGCCCAACACCTCTGATCTCCTACGAGCAGTACTTC
CASSPTPLISYEQYF
>-|-|TRBV28|TRBJ2-5
TGTGCCAGCAGTTTGCGGGGCAGCCAAGAGACCCAGTACTTC
CASSLRGSQETQYF
>-|-|TRBV7-9|TRBJ2-7
TGTGCCAGCAGCCCGCGCTGGGACAAGCCCTACGAGCAGTACTTC
CASSPRWDKPYEQYF